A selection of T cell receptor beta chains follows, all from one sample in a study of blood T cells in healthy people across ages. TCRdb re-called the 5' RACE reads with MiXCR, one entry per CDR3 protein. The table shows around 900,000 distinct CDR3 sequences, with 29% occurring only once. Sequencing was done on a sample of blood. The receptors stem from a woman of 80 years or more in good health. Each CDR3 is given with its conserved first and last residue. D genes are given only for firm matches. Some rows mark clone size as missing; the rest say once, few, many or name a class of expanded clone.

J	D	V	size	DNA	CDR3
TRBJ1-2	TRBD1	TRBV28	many	TGTGCCAGCACCACCGGGACAGGGGGATATGGCTACACCTTC	CASTTGTGGYGYTF
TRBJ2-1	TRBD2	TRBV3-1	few	TGTGCCAGCAGCCCCGGGGGGGCGGGCCAAGAGACCCAGTTCTTC	CASSPGGAGQETQFF
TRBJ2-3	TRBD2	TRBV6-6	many	TGTGCCAGCAGTTACTCGAGCGGGGGGGCTAGTACAGATACGCAGTATTTT	CASSYSSGGASTDTQYF
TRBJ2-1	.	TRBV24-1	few	TGTGCCACCAGTGAGAGGGACCCTCGCAGGAATGAGCAGTTCTTC	CATSERDPRRNEQFF
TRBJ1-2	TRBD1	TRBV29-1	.	TGCAGCGTTTCGACAGGGCGCTTTCGGGGCTACACCTTC	CSVSTGRFRGYTF
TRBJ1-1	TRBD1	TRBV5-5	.	TGTGCCAGCAGCCAAGGGACAGCCTCTTGGAACACTGAAGCTTTCTTT	CASSQGTASWNTEAFF
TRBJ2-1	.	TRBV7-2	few	TGTGCCAGCAGCTTAGGACGGGGGACGCACAATGAGCAGTTCTTC	CASSLGRGTHNEQFF
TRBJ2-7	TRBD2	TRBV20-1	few	TGCAGTGCTAAGCAAACTAGCGGGGGGGTCTACAATGAGCAGTACTTC	CSAKQTSGGVYNEQYF
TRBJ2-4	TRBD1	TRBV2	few	TGTGCCAGCAGTTATAATAGGGGGCCCCTAAACATTCAGTACTTC	CASSYNRGPLNIQYF
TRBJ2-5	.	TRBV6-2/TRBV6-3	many	TGTGCCAGCAGAGAGATCGCAGAGGGGGAGGAGACCCAGTACTTC	CASREIAEGEETQYF
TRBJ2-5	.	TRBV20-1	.	TGCAGTGCTAAGGCGTCCAAGGGGACCCAGTACTTC	CSAKASKGTQYF
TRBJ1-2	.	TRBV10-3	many	TGTGCCATCAGCCCCCAGGGTAATGGCTACACCTTC	CAISPQGNGYTF
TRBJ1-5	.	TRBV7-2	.	TGTGCCAGCAGCCTACAGGGAAGGAGCAATCAGCCCCAGCATTTT	CASSLQGRSNQPQHF
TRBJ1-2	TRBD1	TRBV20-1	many	TGCAGTGCCGAGACAGGGACCTATGGCTACACCTTC	CSAETGTYGYTF
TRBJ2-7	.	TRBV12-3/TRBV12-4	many	TGTGCCAGCAGTCCCCGGGCAGGCCTAAGCTCCTACGAGCAGTACTTC	CASSPRAGLSSYEQYF
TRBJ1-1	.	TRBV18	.	TGTGCCAGCTCCCTACAGGACATGAACACTGAAGCTTTCTTT	CASSLQDMNTEAFF
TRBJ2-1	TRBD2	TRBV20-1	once	TGCAGTGCTAGAATCGGGACTAGCGGGACCATTAGGAAGTTCTTC	CSARIGTSGTIRKFF
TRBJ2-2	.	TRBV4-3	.	TGCGCCAGCCGCACGGGACAAACGAACACCGGGGAGCTGTTTTTT	CASRTGQTNTGELFF
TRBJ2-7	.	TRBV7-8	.	TGTGCCAGCAGCTTATGGGGCGTAGCGCCCGAGCAGTACTTC	CASSLWGVAPEQYF
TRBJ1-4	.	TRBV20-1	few	TGCAGTGCTAGAATCGGGGCAACTAATGAAAAACTGTTTTTT	CSARIGATNEKLFF
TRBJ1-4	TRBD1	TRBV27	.	TGTGCCAGCAGAGATACCGGGACAGGGAATGAAAAACTGTTTTTT	CASRDTGTGNEKLFF
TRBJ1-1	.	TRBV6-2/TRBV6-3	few	TGTGCCAGCAGTTACTCGAGCAGGATCGTGAACACTGAAGCTTTCTTT	CASSYSSRIVNTEAFF
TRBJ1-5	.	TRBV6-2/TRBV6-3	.	TGTGCCAGCAGTTACTCGAGAGGTGGGGGCAATCAGCCCCAGCATTTT	CASSYSRGGGNQPQHF
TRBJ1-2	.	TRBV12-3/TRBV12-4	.	TGTGCCGGCAGACTTGGGACGGTCGGCTACACCTTC	CAGRLGTVGYTF
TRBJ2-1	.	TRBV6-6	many	TGTGCCAGCAGCCCGTTGGGCAGTAATTACAATGAGCAGTTCTTC	CASSPLGSNYNEQFF
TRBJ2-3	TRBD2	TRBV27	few	TGTGCCAGCAGTTCCCACGCCGCGGGGGGCCGCACAGATACGCAGTATTTT	CASSSHAAGGRTDTQYF